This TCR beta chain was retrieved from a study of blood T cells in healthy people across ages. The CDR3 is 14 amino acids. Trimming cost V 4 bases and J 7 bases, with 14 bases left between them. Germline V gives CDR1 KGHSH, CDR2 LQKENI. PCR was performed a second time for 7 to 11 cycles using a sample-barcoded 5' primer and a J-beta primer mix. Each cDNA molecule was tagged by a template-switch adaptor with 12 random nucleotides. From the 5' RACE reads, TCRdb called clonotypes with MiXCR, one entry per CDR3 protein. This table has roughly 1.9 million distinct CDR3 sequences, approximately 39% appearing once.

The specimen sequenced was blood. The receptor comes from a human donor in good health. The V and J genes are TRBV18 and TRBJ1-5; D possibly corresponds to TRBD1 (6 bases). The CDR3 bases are TGTGCCAGCTCACTAGACAGGACACAGCAGCCCCAGCATTTT. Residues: CASSLDRTQQPQHF.